These 30 T cell receptor beta chains came from one sample sequenced in a study of T cells after yellow fever vaccination. Each CDR3 protein is one row after TCRdb ran MiXCR on the 5' RACE reads. The data hold approximately 510,000 distinct CDR3 sequences, with 21% observed a single time. The sample in question was PBMCs, obtained roughly 20 days after the first yellow fever vaccination. The source of these receptors is a man aged 18 to 35 who received the YFV17D yellow fever vaccine.

In this sample, this clonotype turned up a few times. The V call is TRBV12-3 or TRBV12-4, the J call TRBJ2-5, with a possible D match to TRBD1 (6 bases). The V end lost 7 bases, the J end lost 4 bases, and 16 bases lay between the germline ends. There are 14 residues in the CDR3. This CDR3 reads CASTGSQGGETQYF. The CDR3 DNA reads TGTGCCAGCACCGGCTCGCAAGGGGGAGAGACCCAGTACTTC.

The rearrangement joins TRBV20-1 to TRBJ1-1; D gene unclear. V was shortened by 2 bases and J by 1 base, with 8 bases between the two germline ends. This CDR3 is 13 amino acids long. From germline, CDR1 is DFQATT and CDR2 SNEGSKA (reference sequence). The CDR3 DNA reads TGCAGTGCTAGAAGCGGCAGGAACACTGAAGCTTTCTTT. This translates into CSARSGRNTEAFF.

The gene calls are TRBV7-6 and TRBJ2-5, with D unclear. The CDR3 has 15 amino acids. Germline V gene sequence: CDR1 SGHVS, CDR2 FNYEAQ. V was cut by 2 bases and J by 2 bases, with 12 bases left in between. The DNA for the CDR3 is TGTGCCAGCAGCTTAAGCCTAGTGAGGCAAGAGACCCAGTACTTC. Translating gives CASSLSLVRQETQYF.

The V gene is TRBV4-2, the J gene TRBJ2-7; the match to TRBD1 covers 8 bases. The germline CDR1 and CDR2 sequences are LGHNA and YNFKEQ. Trimming removed 0 bases from V and 3 bases from J; junction bases left unmatched: 4. The CDR3 spans 15 residues. This CDR3 reads CASSQETGALYEQYV. CDR3 DNA sequence: TGTGCCAGCAGCCAAGAGACAGGGGCACTCTACGAGCAGTACGTC.

The chain employs TRBV6-5 and TRBJ2-3, with D perhaps TRBD1 (5 bases). V was shortened by 5 bases and J by 5 bases, with 8 bases between the two germline ends. This CDR3 has 12 residues. CDR1 and CDR2 (germline): MNHEY, SVGAGI. In DNA, the CDR3 is TGTGCCAGCAGTGCGCAGGGAGATACGCAGTATTTT. This sequence encodes CASSAQGDTQYF.

This chain's CDR3 is CSARDNRGGNEKLFF. DNA of the CDR3: TGCAGTGCTAGAGACAACAGGGGGGGTAATGAAAAACTGTTTTTT. The V and J genes are TRBV20-1 and TRBJ1-4, with TRBD1 identical over 8 bases. The V gene end was trimmed by 0 bases and the J gene end by 4 bases; junction bases not matched to a gene: 4. Germline V gives CDR1 DFQATT, CDR2 SNEGSKA (reference sequence). This CDR3 comprises 15 residues.

This chain links TRBV27 with TRBJ2-7; 9 nucleotides match TRBD1. Germline V gives CDR1 MNHEY, CDR2 SMNVEV (reference sequence). V lost 5 bases, J lost 3 bases, and 5 bases stayed unmatched. The CDR3 is 14 residues long. CDR3 in amino acids: CASSPGTGIYEQYF. CDR3 bases: TGTGCCAGCAGTCCCGGGACAGGGATCTACGAGCAGTACTTC.

V and J are TRBV7-3 and TRBJ1-6; no definite D call. Germline CDR1 and CDR2: SGHTA and FQGTGA. V lost 6 bases, J lost 4 bases, and 10 bases lay in between. The CDR3 runs 14 residues. CDR3 loop: CASSSDGYNSPLHF. The CDR3, as DNA: TGTGCCAGCAGTTCGGACGGTTATAATTCACCCCTCCACTTT. The whole variable domain, remainder taken from reference TRBV7-3 and TRBJ1-6, is GAGVSQTPSNKVTEKGKYVELRCDPISGHTALYWYRQSLGQGPEFLIYFQGTGAADDSGLPNDRFFAVRPEGSVSTLKIQRTERGDSAVYLCASSSDGYNSPLHFGNGTRLTVT.

This clonotype has a handful of counts. The chain joins TRBV5-5 to TRBJ2-2, with TRBD1 as a possible D gene (6 bases). The CDR3 sequence is 15 residues long. V was cut by 5 bases and J by 1 base, with 12 bases left in between. Germline lookup yields CDR1 SGHKS and CDR2 YYEKEE (reference sequence). The DNA for the CDR3 is TGTGCCAGCAGGCCTATCAGGGGGAACACCGGGGAGCTGTTTTTT. Encoded protein: CASRPIRGNTGELFF.

CDR3 in DNA: TGCAGTGTCCAGGACCGAGGACATGGCTACACCTTC. This codes for CSVQDRGHGYTF. The rearrangement links TRBV20-1 to TRBJ1-2; D not resolved. CDR1 and CDR2 from the germline V gene are DFQATT and SNEGSKA (reference sequence). This CDR3 region has 12 residues. V was clipped by 7 bases and J by 6 bases, with 15 bases between them.

In regard to this clonotype: An end of the junction does not agree with germline; a read error may underlie this. The V gene is TRBV6-2 or TRBV6-3, the J gene TRBJ2-1; possible D gene TRBD2, 6 bases. CDR1 is MNHEY, CDR2 SVGEGT, per germline. This CDR3 is built from 15 residues. This CDR3 is CASIRRGVSYDEQFF. The DNA of the CDR3 is TGTGCCAGCATTAGACGCGGGGTATCCTACGATGAGCAGTTCTTC.

J is TRBJ2-5 and V is TRBV6-2 or TRBV6-3, with D tentatively TRBD1 or TRBD2 (5 bases each). Germline V gives CDR1 MNHEY, CDR2 SVGEGT. Between the trimmed V and J ends, which lost 6 bases and 4 bases, there was a span of 18 bases. The CDR3 sequence is 15 residues long. The CDR3 DNA is TGTGCCAGCAGCACCGGGACCGCCTTTGGAGAGACCCAGTACTTC. Its protein is CASSTGTAFGETQYF.

This chain connects TRBV6-5 to TRBJ2-3; 7 bases are shared with TRBD1. CDR1 and CDR2 from the germline V gene are MNHEY and SVGAGI. This CDR3 spans 15 amino acids. The V segment lost 6 bases and the J segment 4 bases; nucleotides outside the gene matches: 10. CDR3 DNA sequence: TGTGCCAGCAGGACTCGACAGGGCTGGCCAGATACGCAGTATTTT. Protein sequence: CASRTRQGWPDTQYF.

The chain carries TRBV20-1 and TRBJ1-6, with D perhaps matching TRBD1 (5 bases). CDR1 and CDR2 from the germline V gene are DFQATT and SNEGSKA (reference sequence). The CDR3 length is 11 residues. The V gene lost 1 base and the J gene lost 13 bases, with 8 bases spanning the gap. The CDR3 sequence is CSARVGTPLHF. The DNA of the CDR3 is TGCAGTGCTAGAGTGGGGACGCCCCTCCACTTT.

This clonotype was seen a few times. This chain uses TRBV6-2 or TRBV6-3 with TRBJ2-1; D not certain. With 4 bases removed from V and 7 bases from J, the gap between germline ends came to 17 bases. Germline CDR1 and CDR2: MNHEY and SVGEGT. The CDR3 covers 15 residues. The CDR3 here is CASSSRQENGNEQFF. DNA of the CDR3: TGTGCCAGCAGTTCCCGCCAGGAGAATGGGAATGAGCAGTTCTTC.

This clonotype was counted between two and nine times. The chain joins TRBV6-2 or TRBV6-3 to TRBJ2-1, with 7 positions matching TRBD2. Per the germline V gene, CDR1 is MNHEY and CDR2 is SVGEGT. CDR3 length: 15 amino acids. V dropped 5 bases and J dropped 4; count of bases not matched to a gene: 8. CDR3 region: CASSGREGLYNEQFF. CDR3 sequence (DNA): TGTGCCAGCAGTGGCAGGGAGGGCTTGTACAATGAGCAGTTCTTC.

V and J are TRBV27 and TRBJ1-1, with 10 positions matching TRBD1. The CDR3 is 15 amino acids. The ends lost 2 bases at V and 4 bases at J; junction bases unmatched: 4. Germline assignment: CDR1 MNHEY and CDR2 SMNVEV (reference sequence). CDR3 in amino acids: CASSLTGQGSTEAFF. CDR3 DNA: TGTGCCAGCAGTTTAACGGGACAGGGGAGCACTGAAGCTTTCTTT.

The chain combines TRBV7-9 with TRBJ2-5; 9 bases match TRBD2. V lost 5 bases and J lost 1; bases outside the gene matches: 8. Germline CDR1 SEHNR, CDR2 FQNEAQ (reference sequence). The CDR3 is 16 residues long. The CDR3 loop reads CASSIKRGALQETQYF. The CDR3 bases are TGTGCCAGCAGCATAAAGCGGGGGGCCCTCCAAGAGACCCAGTACTTC.

This clonotype occurred a few times. The genes are TRBV9 and TRBJ1-1; D gene ambiguous. CDR3 length equals 14 residues. Trimming took off 3 bases at V and 1 base at J, with 10 bases between the two ends. Germline V gene sequence: CDR1 SGDLS, CDR2 YYNGEE. CDR3 amino acids: CASSGGRRNTEAFF. CDR3 DNA: TGTGCCAGCAGCGGCGGGAGGAGGAACACTGAAGCTTTCTTT.

A few counts support this clonotype. This sequence joins TRBV4-1 and TRBJ2-1; tentative D call: TRBD2 (6 bases). CDR1 and CDR2 from the germline V gene are MGHRA and YSYEKL. The ends were cut back, 0 bases at V and 6 bases at J, with 12 bases in the middle. The CDR3 has 15 residues. CDR3 residues: CASSQDRGGLNEQFF. CDR3 sequence (DNA): TGCGCCAGCAGCCAAGATCGAGGAGGGCTCAATGAGCAGTTCTTC.

J is TRBJ1-1 and V is TRBV5-6; D is undetermined. Trimming took 4 bases from V and 7 from J, leaving 14 bases between them. The CDR3 is 13 amino acids. From germline, CDR1 is SGHDT and CDR2 YYEEEE. Written as DNA, the CDR3 is TGTGCCAGCAGCGCGGGCAGTCCCCGTGAAGCTTTCTTT. This encodes CASSAGSPREAFF.

The chain has TRBV4-2 and TRBJ1-2; the match to TRBD1 covers 9 bases. CDR1 and CDR2 (germline): LGHNA, YNFKEQ. This CDR3 comprises 16 residues. The V gene end was trimmed by 1 base and the J gene end by 6 bases; junction bases not matched to a gene: 9. The CDR3 bases are TGTGCCAGCAGCCAAGGGTCCGGGACAGGGAACGATGGCTACACCTTC. Translation: CASSQGSGTGNDGYTF.

This CDR3 is CAISKKVRAGAQNEQFF. CDR3 coding DNA: TGTGCCATCAGCAAAAAGGTCCGTGCGGGGGCCCAGAATGAGCAGTTCTTC. The V and J genes are TRBV10-3 and TRBJ2-1, with D possibly matching TRBD2 (7 bases). CDR1 ENHRY and CDR2 SYGVKD come from the germline V gene. The CDR3 has 17 amino acids. Trimming took off 6 bases at V and 7 bases at J, with 25 bases between the two ends.

The rearrangement joins TRBV24-1 to TRBJ2-3, with TRBD2 matching 12 bases. Germline V lookup: CDR1 KGHDR, CDR2 SFDVKD. V lost 9 bases to trimming and J lost 1 base; unmatched junction nucleotides: 7. The CDR3 consists of 16 residues. CDR3 in DNA: TGTGCCACCGCTACAGGACTAGCGGGGCGCACAGATACGCAGTATTTT. This codes for CATATGLAGRTDTQYF.

The chain joins TRBV5-6 to TRBJ2-1; perhaps TRBD2 as D (6 bases). The CDR3 has 15 residues. V lost 2 bases, J lost 1 base, and 10 bases lay in between. Germline CDR1 SGHDT, CDR2 YYEEEE. In DNA, the CDR3 is TGTGCCAGCAGCTTTGATGGGAGGTCCTACAATGAGCAGTTCTTC. Its translation: CASSFDGRSYNEQFF.

This clonotype came up a few times. The V gene is TRBV7-2, the J gene TRBJ1-2; tentatively, D is TRBD1 (6 bases). The CDR3 spans 14 residues. Per germline, CDR1 SGHTA and CDR2 FQGNSA. V was pared by 2 bases and J by 6 bases, with 13 bases between. The CDR3 sequence is CASSLSGAWDGYTF. The CDR3 coding sequence is TGTGCCAGCAGCTTATCAGGGGCCTGGGATGGCTACACCTTC.

This chain connects TRBV12-3 or TRBV12-4 to TRBJ2-6, with D possibly being TRBD1 (5 bases). Trimming pared 1 base from V and 0 bases from J, leaving 10 bases between. This CDR3 region has 17 residues. The CDR3 nucleotides are TGTGCCAGCAGTTTAGGTCTGACAGCCTCTGGGGCCAACGTCCTGACTTTC. Translation gives CASSLGLTASGANVLTF.

The gene calls are TRBV24-1 and TRBJ1-4, with D tentatively TRBD1 (6 bases). Trimming took 3 bases from V and 6 from J, leaving 10 bases between them. The length of the CDR3 is 14 residues. Germline CDR1 KGHDR, CDR2 SFDVKD. CDR3 nucleotide sequence: TGTGCCACCAGTGATAAGGCAGGGGATGAAAAACTGTTTTTT. Its protein product is CATSDKAGDEKLFF.

The rearrangement uses TRBV29-1 and TRBJ2-5; 7 positions agree with TRBD1. The CDR3 has 15 amino acids. Germline CDR1 reads SQVTM; CDR2 reads ANQGSEA. V shed 1 base, J shed 2 bases, and the junction held 7 bases outside the gene matches. The CDR3 sequence: CSVEVRGQAQETQYF. CDR3 DNA: TGCAGCGTTGAAGTGCGTGGACAGGCACAAGAGACCCAGTACTTC.

The chain recombines TRBV6-1 with TRBJ2-3, with 9 bases identical to TRBD2. J was trimmed by 5 bases and V by 6 bases; bases with no gene match: 15. Germline V gene sequence: CDR1 MNHNS, CDR2 SASEGT. The CDR3 consists of 17 residues. The CDR3 sequence is CASSTTGLATGKDTQYF. DNA of the CDR3: TGTGCCAGCAGCACAACCGGACTAGCGACTGGTAAAGATACGCAGTATTTT.